The 2 T cell receptor beta chains reported below all come from one sample, sequenced in a study of blood T cell repertoires in COVID-19. Repertoires were generated with immunoSEQ multiplex PCR, while TCRdb's copy carries only in-frame clones and drops some. The data contain about 140,000 clones, around 84% of them singletons. The sequenced material came from peripheral blood. The source is a human donor in a cohort sampled during active COVID-19.

This chain connects TRBV28 to TRBJ2-1; D uncertain. The CDR3 has 16 residues. The V and J ends lost 4 bases and 6 bases respectively, with 19 bases between them. Germline V gives CDR1 MDHEN, CDR2 SYDVKM. The CDR3 here is CASSSREQLVFNEQFF. CDR3 DNA sequence: TGTGCCAGCAGTTCCCGAGAGCAGCTAGTCTTCAATGAGCAGTTCTTC.

The CDR3 sequence: CASSLIQGAEKLFF. CDR3 nucleotides: TGTGCCAGCAGCTTGATCCAGGGGGCTGAAAAACTGTTTTTT. The chain is built from TRBV5-5 and TRBJ1-4, with 8 bases aligning to TRBD1. Germline V gene lookup returns CDR1 SGHKS and CDR2 YYEKEE (reference sequence). The V and J ends lost 1 base and 7 bases, in that order; junction bases with no gene match: 3. This CDR3 comprises 14 residues. The whole variable domain, remainder taken from reference TRBV5-5 and TRBJ1-4, is DAGVTQSPTHLIKTRGQQVTLRCSPISGHKSVSWYQQVLGQGPQFIFQYYEKEERGRGNFPDRFSARQFPNYSSELNVNALLLGDSALYLCASSLIQGAEKLFFGSGTQLSVL.